This entry features one TCR beta chain sequence. Sequencing used immunoSEQ multiplex PCR; TCRdb keeps in-frame clones, though not all of them. The sample consists of around 400,000 clones, less than 90% of them appearing once. In assigning cohorts, the study relied on participant-reported clinical history. The source of the sample is a study of blood T cell repertoires in COVID-19. Germline loops: CDR1 MGHDK, CDR2 SYGVNS. The CDR3 loop spans 14 amino acids. V was cut by 6 bases and J by 3 bases, with 12 bases left in between. Sequenced input: PBMCs or T cells enriched from blood (not recorded which). The chain employs TRBV25-1 and TRBJ1-5; no clear D gene. This sequence was found in a woman aged 50 to 65 who had recovered from COVID-19. The CDR3, as DNA: TGTGCCAGCAGCCCTGGAGGCTCCAATCAGCCCCAGCATTTT. The encoded protein is CASSPGGSNQPQHF.